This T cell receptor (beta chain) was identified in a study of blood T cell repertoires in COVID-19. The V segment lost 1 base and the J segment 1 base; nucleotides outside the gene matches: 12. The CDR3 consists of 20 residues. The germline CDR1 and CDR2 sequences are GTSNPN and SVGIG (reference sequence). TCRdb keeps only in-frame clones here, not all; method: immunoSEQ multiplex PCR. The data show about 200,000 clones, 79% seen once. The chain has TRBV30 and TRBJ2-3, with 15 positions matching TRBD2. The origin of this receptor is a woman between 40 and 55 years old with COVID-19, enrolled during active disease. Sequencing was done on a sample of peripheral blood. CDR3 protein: CAWSAHGLAGGPVGTDTQYF. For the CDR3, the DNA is TGTGCCTGGAGTGCTCATGGACTAGCGGGGGGGCCTGTGGGCACAGATACGCAGTATTTT.